This record looks at one T cell receptor (beta chain) sequence and its context. This sample is drawn from a study of blood T cell repertoires in COVID-19. Study-wide background: The samples span acute and convalescent COVID-19 from the United States, Italy and Spain.

Unmatched junction bases numbered 10, after V lost 4 bases and J lost 6 bases. The CDR3 is 15 residues long. Germline V CDR1 and CDR2: MNHEY, SVGEGT. The repertoire was sequenced with immunoSEQ multiplex PCR; TCRdb's copy has only in-frame clones and lacks some. The data contain about 120,000 clones, roughly 79% of them singletons. The chain combines TRBV6-2 or TRBV6-3 with TRBJ1-1; the match to TRBD1 covers 8 bases. The sequenced sample consisted of peripheral blood. The receptor was isolated from a man aged 70 or older with acute or convalescent COVID-19. CDR3 bases: TGTGCCAGCAGTTTGATAACAGGGGGGTTGGCTGAAGCTTTCTTT. Translating gives CASSLITGGLAEAFF.